A selection of T cell receptor beta chains follows, all from one sample in a study of shared clonotypes between healthy human individuals. Assay: immunoSEQ multiplex PCR; the TCRdb copy retains only in-frame clones and omits some. Of about 120,000 clones listed, about 63% are singletons. What was sequenced was memory CD8+ T cells sorted from blood. The receptors derive from a woman aged 30 to 39 in good health. Both conserved end residues are part of each CDR3. A D gene is named only where the DNA matches it firmly. Clone size is not always given. Where it is, it says once, few, many or a class for expanded clones.

TRBD1,TRBJ1-2,TRBV28,NA,TGTGCCAGCAGTTGGGACAGCCAACGGGGCTATGGCTACACCTTC,CASSWDSQRGYGYTF
NA,TRBJ1-1,TRBV5-4,NA,TGTGCCAGCAGCTTGGAGCTACTGAACACTGAAGCTTTCTTT,CASSLELLNTEAFF
NA,TRBJ2-7,TRBV2,once,TGTGCCAGCAGACTAATAGGACCCCCTTTCTTCGAGCAGTACTTC,CASRLIGPPFFEQYF
TRBD1,TRBJ1-4,TRBV28,NA,TGTGCCAGCAGTTTCTACGGGGACAGGGGGCGCGGGGAAAAACTGTTTTTT,CASSFYGDRGRGEKLFF
NA,TRBJ2-7,TRBV27,many,TGTGCCAGCAGTTCGACCCCAGCCGACTACGAGCAGTACTTC,CASSSTPADYEQYF
TRBD2,TRBJ2-1,TRBV7-8,many,TGTGCCAGCAGCTTAGAGCGAGCGGGAGGGCAAAGACAGTTCTTC,CASSLERAGGQRQFF
TRBD1,TRBJ2-2,TRBV28,many,TGTGCCAGCAGTTTCGGGACAGAGAACACCGGGGAGCTGTTTTTT,CASSFGTENTGELFF
NA,TRBJ2-7,TRBV15,NA,TGTGCCACCAGCAGAGATCGAGGCGGGTCCTACGAGCAGTACTTC,CATSRDRGGSYEQYF
NA,TRBJ1-1,TRBV11-2,NA,TGTGCCAGCAGCGGTACAGGGACGGAAGCTTTCTTT,CASSGTGTEAFF
NA,TRBJ1-1,TRBV4-1,NA,TGCGCCAGCAGCTCTCGCGAAGGGTTGAACACTGAAGCTTTCTTT,CASSSREGLNTEAFF
NA,TRBJ1-5,TRBV21-1,NA,TGTGCCAGGTCTAAAGGGGCCCAACCCCAGCATTTT,CARSKGAQPQHF
NA,TRBJ1-1,TRBV30,NA,TGTGCCTGGAGTGAGGCAGGCCACACTGAAGCTTTCTTT,CAWSEAGHTEAFF
TRBD1,TRBJ2-6,TRBV27,few,TGTGCCAGCCGTCACCCGACAGGGGGTACCTCTGGGGCCAACGTCCTGACTTTC,CASRHPTGGTSGANVLTF
TRBD1,TRBJ1-1,TRBV28,NA,TGTGCCAGCAGTTTCAGGGGGCATTGGACTGAAGCTTTCTTT,CASSFRGHWTEAFF
NA,TRBJ1-5,TRBV27,NA,TGTGCCAGCAGTCTCGGGACGGCCAATCAGCCCCAGCATTTT,CASSLGTANQPQHF
TRBD2,TRBJ2-3,TRBV29-1,NA,TGCAGCGTTGACGGCGGGGGAAGCACAGATACGCAGTATTTT,CSVDGGGSTDTQYF